These 30 T cell receptor beta chains originate from one sample sequenced in a study. TCRdb called the 5' RACE reads again in MiXCR, with one record for every CDR3 protein. The table has 25,000 to 40,000 distinct CDR3 sequences, less than 25% seen once; the top ten hold around 4%. Source material: memory CD4+ T cells sorted from blood. Indicated subset: memory CD4+ T cells, CD4+CD45RO+CD25-. The receptors come from a female donor with breast cancer.

As for this clonotype: One base away lies a much larger clone, so this may be a sequencing read error. The CDR3 ends on some other residue instead of the conserved phenylalanine or tryptophan, so this is likely a read error. CDR3 protein: CSVDWAADEAFL. CDR3 bases: TGCAGCGTTGATTGGGCGGCGGATGAAGCTTTCCTT. The chain is built from TRBV29-1 and TRBJ1-1; no reliable D call. The CDR3 consists of 12 residues. Trimming pared 3 bases from V and 7 bases from J, leaving 12 bases between. The germline CDR1 and CDR2 sequences are SQVTM and ANQGSEA.

This clonotype appeared a few times. A read error may account for a junction end that differs from germline. The V call is TRBV20-1, the J call TRBJ1-2; TRBD1 aligns across 7 bases. Germline CDR1 is DFQATT and CDR2 is SNEGSKA (reference sequence). The CDR3 has 13 amino acids. The CDR3 DNA follows: TGCAGTGCAGGCCCGACAGGGTACTATGGCTACATCTTC. Translated: CSAGPTGYYGYIF.

By its share, this clonotype is medium-sized. The V call is TRBV27, the J call TRBJ2-7; D is perhaps TRBD1 (5 bases). The V gene lost 2 bases and the J gene lost 6 bases, with 11 bases spanning the gap. The CDR3 covers 13 residues. The germline V gene encodes CDR1 MNHEY and CDR2 SMNVEV (reference sequence). The CDR3 protein is CASSLAGRSEQYF. CDR3 bases: TGTGCCAGCAGTTTAGCAGGGCGAAGCGAGCAGTACTTC.

The chain has TRBV4-1 and TRBJ1-5; the D is unclear. Trimming removed 2 bases at V and 0 bases at J, with 14 bases between. The CDR3 spans 17 residues. Per germline, CDR1 MGHRA and CDR2 YSYEKL. This chain's CDR3 is CASSQTAGGDSNQPQHF. The CDR3 bases are TGCGCCAGCAGCCAAACGGCGGGAGGCGATAGCAATCAGCCCCAGCATTTT.

This clonotype was picked up a small number of times. The gene calls are TRBV7-3 and TRBJ2-3, with TRBD1 matching over 8 bases. The CDR3 consists of 15 residues. The ends lost 6 bases at V and 4 bases at J; junction bases unmatched: 9. Germline V gene lookup returns CDR1 SGHTA and CDR2 FQGTGA. CDR3 nucleotides: TGTGCCAGCAGTCGAACGAAGGACAGGGCAGATACGCAGTATTTT. Its protein product is CASSRTKDRADTQYF.

The V call is TRBV4-3, the J call TRBJ1-5, with a weak D call TRBD1 (5 bases). This CDR3 region has 15 residues. Trimming stripped 1 base from V and 6 bases from J, with 13 bases between. Germline loops: CDR1 LGHNA, CDR2 YSLEER. The CDR3 here is CASSQGIMGGQPQHF. CDR3 coding DNA: TGCGCCAGCAGCCAAGGGATAATGGGGGGTCAGCCCCAGCATTTT.

This clonotype was counted between two and nine times. The chain uses TRBV7-2 and TRBJ2-3; 7 bases match TRBD1. Germline-derived CDR1 and CDR2 are SGHTA and FQGNSA. V lost 5 bases and J lost 6; bases outside the gene matches: 5. The CDR3 totals 13 residues. The DNA for the CDR3 is TGTGCCAGCAGCCGACAGGGTATCGATACGCAGTATTTT. This sequence encodes CASSRQGIDTQYF.

Sample share makes this clonotype medium-sized. The chain couples TRBV27 to TRBJ2-1; D possibly corresponds to TRBD1 (5 bases). Germline CDR1 reads MNHEY; CDR2 reads SMNVEV (reference sequence). The CDR3 spans 14 residues. V lost 1 base and J lost 9, with 13 bases in between. This CDR3 reads CASSLWPGFGEQFF. DNA for the CDR3: TGTGCCAGCAGTTTATGGCCAGGGTTCGGTGAGCAGTTCTTC.

This chain connects TRBV27 to TRBJ2-5, with TRBD2 matching over 8 bases. This CDR3 comprises 13 residues. V dropped 9 bases and J dropped 5; count of bases not matched to a gene: 8. The germline V gene encodes CDR1 MNHEY and CDR2 SMNVEV (reference sequence). CDR3 coding DNA: TGTGCCAGACGTTCGGGGGGGGACGAGACCCAGTACTTC. It specifies CARRSGGDETQYF.

This sequence joins TRBV6-1 and TRBJ2-2, with TRBD2 as a possible D gene (5 bases). Trimming stripped 7 bases from V and 5 bases from J, with 8 bases between. The germline CDR1 and CDR2 sequences are MNHNS and SASEGT. This CDR3 contains 12 residues. The CDR3 loop is CASIWRTGELFF. The DNA of the CDR3 is TGTGCCAGCATCTGGAGGACCGGGGAGCTGTTTTTT.

Worth noting for this clonotype: It may be a read error: a sequence one base away is much more abundant. The genes are TRBV6-5 and TRBJ1-5; TRBD1 is a possible D gene (5 bases). The V end was cut by 11 bases, the J end by 1 base, with 18 bases between. Looked up from germline, CDR1 is MNHEY and CDR2 is SVGAGI. The CDR3 length is 15 residues. The chain's CDR3 is CAGKVSGTSNQPQHF. The CDR3 DNA is TGTGCCGGCAAAGTCTCGGGGACGAGCAATCAGCCCCAGCATTTT.

Ten or more counts support this clonotype. V gene TRBV12-3 or TRBV12-4 combines with J gene TRBJ2-7, with 9 positions matching TRBD2. The CDR3 has 14 amino acids. Trimming took 8 bases from V and 6 from J; bases not matched to a gene: 11. CDR3 sequence reads: CASGYSGGTTEQYF. The CDR3 DNA is TGTGCCAGCGGCTATAGCGGGGGAACTACCGAGCAGTACTTC.

This clonotype showed up just a few times. CDR3 DNA: TGCGCCAGCAGCCATGGGCAGGGGGCCTCCTACGAGCAGTACTTC. Protein sequence: CASSHGQGASYEQYF. The gene calls are TRBV4-1 and TRBJ2-7, with 8 bases fitting TRBD1. The CDR3 loop spans 15 amino acids. The ends lost 3 bases at V and 0 bases at J; junction bases unmatched: 4. Per germline, CDR1 MGHRA and CDR2 YSYEKL.

By sample share, this clonotype is medium-sized. The rearrangement links TRBV27 to TRBJ2-1; 7 bases match TRBD1. V lost 8 bases and J lost 6; bases outside the gene matches: 4. The germline gives CDR1 MNHEY, CDR2 SMNVEV (reference sequence). CDR3 length equals 12 residues. The CDR3 region is CASSGQSNEQFF. The CDR3 nucleotides read TGTGCCAGCTCGGGACAGAGCAATGAGCAGTTCTTC.

This clonotype was seen a few times. The J gene is TRBJ1-5, the V gene TRBV11-2; D call uncertain. The ends were cut back, 1 base at V and 2 bases at J, with 15 bases in the middle. This CDR3 has 17 amino acids. The germline CDR1 and CDR2 sequences are SGHAT and FQNNGV. The CDR3 loop is CASSLGHHSSGNQPQHF. The CDR3 nucleotides read TGTGCCAGCAGCTTAGGACACCATTCTTCGGGCAATCAGCCCCAGCATTTT. The full variable domain, rest sourced from reference TRBV11-2 and TRBJ1-5, is EAGVAQSPRYKIIEKRQSVAFWCNPISGHATLYWYQQILGQGPKLLIQFQNNGVVDDSQLPKDRFSAERLKGVDSTLKIQPAKLEDSAVYLCASSLGHHSSGNQPQHFGDGTRLSIL.

This clonotype was seen repeatedly, ten times or more. The rearrangement links TRBV5-5 to TRBJ2-2; 8 bases agree with TRBD1. This CDR3 is 15 amino acids long. CDR1 is SGHKS, CDR2 YYEKEE, per germline (reference sequence). V was clipped by 4 bases and J by 5 bases; unmatched bases: 7. In nucleotides, the CDR3 is TGTGCCAGCAGCCCTTCAGGGGGCGGGACCGGGGAGCTGTTTTTT. It encodes CASSPSGGGTGELFF. Drawing the rest from reference TRBV5-5 and TRBJ2-2, the complete variable domain is DAGVTQSPTHLIKTRGQQVTLRCSPISGHKSVSWYQQVLGQGPQFIFQYYEKEERGRGNFPDRFSARQFPNYSSELNVNALLLGDSALYLCASSPSGGGTGELFFGEGSRLTVL.

By frequency in the sample, this clonotype is medium-sized. The gene calls are TRBV27 and TRBJ2-7; TRBD2 might be the D (5 bases). V lost 8 bases and J lost 3, with 11 bases in between. The CDR3 runs to 12 residues. The V gene's germline CDR1 is MNHEY and CDR2 SMNVEV (reference sequence). The CDR3 DNA reads as TGTGCCAGCCGGACTTTGGACTACGAGCAGTACTTC. It codes for CASRTLDYEQYF.

The genes are TRBV20-1 and TRBJ2-5; D possibly matches TRBD1 or TRBD2 (5 bases each). This CDR3 spans 17 amino acids. Trimming stripped 5 bases from V and 5 bases from J, with 27 bases between. Germline V gene lookup returns CDR1 DFQATT and CDR2 SNEGSKA (reference sequence). The CDR3 coding sequence is TGCAGTGCTGAAACCGAGGGTCTTCGGCCAGGGCGCGAGACCCAGTACTTC. It codes for CSAETEGLRPGRETQYF.

This chain links TRBV27 with TRBJ1-1; 9 bases agree with TRBD1. CDR3 size: 13 residues. Per the germline V gene, CDR1 is MNHEY and CDR2 is SMNVEV (reference sequence). V lost 6 bases, J lost 3 bases, and 2 bases stayed unmatched. For the CDR3, the DNA is TGTGCCAGCAGATGGGACAGGGACACTGAAGCTTTCTTT. The encoded protein is CASRWDRDTEAFF.

This clonotype came up many times. The J gene is TRBJ1-1, the V gene TRBV6-5; 7 bases are a match to TRBD1. The V and J ends lost 6 bases and 0 bases, in that order; junction bases with no gene match: 4. From germline, CDR1 is MNHEY and CDR2 SVGAGI. The CDR3 totals 14 residues. The CDR3 here is CASSLGQVNTEAFF. As DNA, the CDR3 is TGTGCCAGCAGCCTCGGACAGGTGAACACTGAAGCTTTCTTT.

This clonotype was recorded a few times. CDR3 in amino acids: CSARGYTGELFF. DNA of the CDR3: TGCAGTGCTAGGGGCTACACCGGGGAGCTGTTTTTT. V usage is TRBV20-1 and J usage is TRBJ2-2, with no clear D. The length of the CDR3 is 12 residues. Germline lookup yields CDR1 DFQATT and CDR2 SNEGSKA (reference sequence). Trimming removed 3 bases at V and 3 bases at J, with 5 bases between.

This sequence joins TRBV3-1 and TRBJ2-7; 10 positions match TRBD1. This CDR3 spans 15 amino acids. With 4 bases clipped from V and 3 bases from J, the junction kept 6 bases outside the gene matches. Germline V lookup: CDR1 LGHDT, CDR2 YNNKEL (reference sequence). The CDR3, as DNA: TGTGCCAGCAGCCCGACCGGGACAGGGGACTACGAGCAGTACTTC. This gives the protein CASSPTGTGDYEQYF.

This clonotype is medium-sized by share. This sequence joins TRBV5-1 and TRBJ2-5; 14 bases fit TRBD2. This CDR3 contains 15 residues. The V and J ends lost 4 bases and 4 bases, in that order; junction bases with no gene match: 3. Germline V lookup: CDR1 SGHRS, CDR2 YFSETQ. The CDR3 region is CASSRGTSGGETQYF. Written as DNA, the CDR3 is TGCGCCAGCAGCCGAGGGACTAGCGGGGGAGAGACCCAGTACTTC.

The V and J genes are TRBV5-1 and TRBJ1-2; D ambiguous. V gave up 4 bases and J gave up 4 bases, with 20 bases separating them. There are 16 residues in the CDR3. Germline CDR1 is SGHRS and CDR2 is YFSETQ. This CDR3 reads CASSPPSSSGPYGYTF. The CDR3 DNA reads as TGCGCCAGCAGCCCCCCCAGCTCGTCAGGACCCTATGGCTACACCTTC.

This sequence joins TRBV5-1 and TRBJ2-7; D call uncertain. The CDR3 runs to 13 residues. Trimming shortened V by 4 bases and J by 0 bases, and 8 bases separated the two germline ends. The V gene's germline CDR1 is SGHRS and CDR2 YFSETQ. CDR3 DNA: TGCGCCAGCAGCGCGGATGCCTCCTACGAGCAGTACTTC. It is translated as CASSADASYEQYF.

Concerning this clonotype: Being one base from a much bigger clone, this may be a read error. DNA for the CDR3: TGTGCCATCAGTGGTCAGGGGGACGAGAAGTACTTC. Translation: CAISGQGDEKYF. The chain is built from TRBV10-3 and TRBJ2-7, with 7 bases matching TRBD1. In germline, CDR1 is ENHRY, CDR2 SYGVKD. CDR3 length: 12 amino acids.

J is TRBJ2-3 and V is TRBV5-1, with 13 positions matching TRBD2. V dropped 0 bases and J dropped 6; count of bases not matched to a gene: 4. Germline CDR1 and CDR2: SGHRS and YFSETQ. The CDR3 contains 16 residues. DNA for the CDR3: TGCGCCAGCAGCTTGGAAGGACTAGCGGGGGTGGATACGCAGTATTTT. The encoded protein is CASSLEGLAGVDTQYF.

This clonotype was counted ten times or more. DNA of the CDR3: TGCGCCAGCAGCTTAGGACAGGGGGAGAACACTGAAGCTTTCTTT. This encodes CASSLGQGENTEAFF. The J gene is TRBJ1-1, the V gene TRBV5-1, with 10 nucleotides matching TRBD1. This CDR3 has 15 amino acids. The junction had 2 bases not matched to a gene; V was cut back by 2 bases and J by 1 base. Germline CDR1 SGHRS, CDR2 YFSETQ.

This clonotype was seen many times. V is TRBV24-1 and J is TRBJ2-2; tentative D call: TRBD2 (5 bases). This CDR3 comprises 14 residues. CDR1 is KGHDR, CDR2 SFDVKD, per germline. V lost 4 bases to trimming and J lost 7 bases, with 12 bases between them. CDR3 nucleotides: TGTGCCACCAGTGACTGGGTCGGAGGCGGGGAGCTGTTTTTT. It is translated as CATSDWVGGGELFF.

Points on this clonotype: An end of the junction differs from the germline gene, which may be a read error. The genes are TRBV7-9 and TRBJ2-3, with D maybe TRBD2 (5 bases). This CDR3 region has 15 residues. Looked up from germline, CDR1 is SEHNR and CDR2 is FQNEAQ (reference sequence). CDR3 in DNA: TGTGCCAGCATCTTAAGAGAGTCTAGCACAGAGACGCAGTATTTT. This gives the protein CASILRESSTETQYF.